This is a list of T cell receptor beta chains from one sample in a study of shared clonotypes between healthy human individuals. Only in-frame clones appear in the TCRdb table, and some are missing; sequencing was by immunoSEQ multiplex PCR. The data show around 2.5 million clones, roughly 93% seen once. The sample consisted of naive CD4+ T cells from PBMCs. The source of these receptors is a man between 18 and 35 years old in good health. Some clones in this sample may be carry-over from other donors' samples. The CDR3 runs from the conserved cysteine through the conserved F or W. The D gene is left open where the match is weak. Expanded clones get a size class; other rows say once, few or many, or leave the size out.

v_call: TRBV7-3
j_call: TRBJ2-7
clone_size: -
d_call: -
cdr3_nt: TGTGCCAGCAGCTTCCAGGGTGCGGGCGAGCAGTACTTC
cdr3_aa: CASSFQGAGEQYF

v_call: TRBV5-4
j_call: TRBJ2-3
clone_size: -
d_call: -
cdr3_nt: TGTGCCAGCAGCTTGAGAGAGACAGATACGCAGTATTTT
cdr3_aa: CASSLRETDTQYF

v_call: TRBV28
j_call: TRBJ2-5
clone_size: once
d_call: TRBD2
cdr3_nt: TGTGCCAGCAGTCCAGTCCCGGACCGAACTCTAGCGGGGGAAGGGGTCCAAGAGACCCAGTACTTC
cdr3_aa: CASSPVPDRTLAGEGVQETQYF

v_call: TRBV15
j_call: TRBJ2-1
clone_size: -
d_call: -
cdr3_nt: TGTGCCACCAGCAGCCGAACGTCGTGGGTTGAGCAGTTCTTC
cdr3_aa: CATSSRTSWVEQFF

v_call: TRBV6-1
j_call: TRBJ2-3
clone_size: -
d_call: -
cdr3_nt: TGTGCCAGCAGCGAACAGGGCCCGGGCACAGATACGCAGTATTTT
cdr3_aa: CASSEQGPGTDTQYF

v_call: TRBV27
j_call: TRBJ2-2
clone_size: -
d_call: -
cdr3_nt: TGTGCCAGCAGTTTAAGATTCGGGCAGCCGCGGGCCGGGGAGCTGTTTTTT
cdr3_aa: CASSLRFGQPRAGELFF

v_call: TRBV7-9
j_call: TRBJ1-2
clone_size: few
d_call: TRBD1
cdr3_nt: TGTGCCAGCAGCTCACCGACAGGGGGCGCTGGCTATGGCTACACCTTC
cdr3_aa: CASSSPTGGAGYGYTF

v_call: TRBV2
j_call: TRBJ2-4
clone_size: -
d_call: -
cdr3_nt: TGTGCCAGCAGTGAAGATGGGGTAGTGTCCAAAAACATTCAGTACTTC
cdr3_aa: CASSEDGVVSKNIQYF

v_call: TRBV5-1
j_call: TRBJ2-2
clone_size: once
d_call: -
cdr3_nt: TGCGCCAGCAGCCTTTCTGCGACATCCCTGAACACCGGGGAGCTGTTTTTT
cdr3_aa: CASSLSATSLNTGELFF

v_call: TRBV6-6
j_call: TRBJ2-5
clone_size: -
d_call: TRBD2
cdr3_nt: TGTGCCAGCACATCAGCGGGAGGGCCCTGGGAGACCCAGTACTTC
cdr3_aa: CASTSAGGPWETQYF

v_call: TRBV6-1
j_call: TRBJ2-7
clone_size: -
d_call: TRBD2
cdr3_nt: TGTGCCAGCAGTGAAGTCGGGGTAGCGGGCGGCTACGAGCAGTACTTC
cdr3_aa: CASSEVGVAGGYEQYF

v_call: TRBV4-1
j_call: TRBJ2-5
clone_size: -
d_call: -
cdr3_nt: TGCGCCAGCAGTCTCCTACCTGGAGAGACCCAGTACTTC
cdr3_aa: CASSLLPGETQYF

v_call: TRBV27
j_call: TRBJ2-2
clone_size: -
d_call: -
cdr3_nt: TGTGCCAGCAGTTTCGGTTTTAGCGCGAACACCGGGGAGCTGTTTTTT
cdr3_aa: CASSFGFSANTGELFF

v_call: TRBV19
j_call: TRBJ2-7
clone_size: -
d_call: TRBD2
cdr3_nt: TGTGCCAGTAGTATACGTCCTAGCGGGAACTACGAGCAGTACTTC
cdr3_aa: CASSIRPSGNYEQYF

v_call: TRBV7-8
j_call: TRBJ2-2
clone_size: once
d_call: TRBD2
cdr3_nt: TGTGCCAGCAGCTCACTAGCGGGAGACACCGGGGAGCTGTTTTTT
cdr3_aa: CASSSLAGDTGELFF

v_call: TRBV7-2
j_call: TRBJ2-5
clone_size: -
d_call: -
cdr3_nt: TGTGCCAGCAGCTTGTGGGAGCGTGGGCAGACCCAGTACTTC
cdr3_aa: CASSLWERGQTQYF

v_call: TRBV5-1
j_call: TRBJ2-3
clone_size: -
d_call: TRBD1
cdr3_nt: TGCGCCAGCAGTTATTCACCGGGACAGTCCACAGATACGCAGTATTTT
cdr3_aa: CASSYSPGQSTDTQYF

v_call: TRBV19
j_call: TRBJ1-5
clone_size: -
d_call: -
cdr3_nt: TGTGCCAGTAGTATTCGGGGAAATCAGCCCCAGCATTTT
cdr3_aa: CASSIRGNQPQHF

v_call: TRBV5-6
j_call: TRBJ1-2
clone_size: -
d_call: -
cdr3_nt: TGTGCCAGCAGCTTGTTGACCGACCACTATGGCTACACCTTC
cdr3_aa: CASSLLTDHYGYTF

v_call: TRBV5-4
j_call: TRBJ2-5
clone_size: -
d_call: TRBD1
cdr3_nt: TGTGCCAGCAGCTTGGTTCAGGACAGGGCCCAAGAGACCCAGTACTTC
cdr3_aa: CASSLVQDRAQETQYF

v_call: TRBV5-1
j_call: TRBJ2-3
clone_size: -
d_call: -
cdr3_nt: TGCGCCAGCAGCTCACAGGGCCCAGATACGCAGTATTTT
cdr3_aa: CASSSQGPDTQYF

v_call: TRBV7-9
j_call: TRBJ2-1
clone_size: -
d_call: TRBD2
cdr3_nt: TGTGCCAGCAGCTGGGAAGGAGCGGGGACCCGTAATGAGCAGTTCTTC
cdr3_aa: CASSWEGAGTRNEQFF

v_call: TRBV29-1
j_call: TRBJ2-7
clone_size: -
d_call: -
cdr3_nt: TGCAGCGCACGAACGGACGGATCCTACGAGCAGTACTTC
cdr3_aa: CSARTDGSYEQYF

v_call: TRBV2
j_call: TRBJ1-2
clone_size: -
d_call: TRBD1
cdr3_nt: TGTGCCAGCAGGGGGGGGACAGAAACTCTAGGGCGCTACACCTTC
cdr3_aa: CASRGGTETLGRYTF

v_call: TRBV10-3
j_call: TRBJ2-5
clone_size: -
d_call: -
cdr3_nt: TGTGCCATCAGGGGGACGGACCAAGAGACCCAGTACTTC
cdr3_aa: CAIRGTDQETQYF

v_call: TRBV11-1
j_call: TRBJ1-2
clone_size: -
d_call: -
cdr3_nt: TGTGCCAGCAGCAGTAAGACAGAGAGGGGGAATGGCTACACCTTC
cdr3_aa: CASSSKTERGNGYTF

v_call: TRBV28
j_call: TRBJ1-1
clone_size: once
d_call: TRBD1
cdr3_nt: TGTGCCAGCAGTTTGGGACAGGGAAGGAACACTGAAGCTTTCTTT
cdr3_aa: CASSLGQGRNTEAFF

v_call: TRBV18
j_call: TRBJ2-3
clone_size: -
d_call: -
cdr3_nt: TGTGCCAGCTCACCCCCGGGACTCAACCCGGATACGCAGTATTTT
cdr3_aa: CASSPPGLNPDTQYF

v_call: TRBV18
j_call: TRBJ1-2
clone_size: -
d_call: TRBD1
cdr3_nt: TGTGCCAGCTCACCACCTCGGACAGGGCTAACTGGTGGCTACACCTTC
cdr3_aa: CASSPPRTGLTGGYTF

v_call: TRBV7-9
j_call: TRBJ2-3
clone_size: -
d_call: -
cdr3_nt: TGTGCCTCCGCCCCCCCCATTACAGCAGATACGCAGTATTTT
cdr3_aa: CASAPPITADTQYF

v_call: TRBV7-3
j_call: TRBJ2-1
clone_size: once
d_call: -
cdr3_nt: TGTGCCAGCAGTGAACAGGGCTACTACAATGAGCAGTTCTTC
cdr3_aa: CASSEQGYYNEQFF

v_call: TRBV9
j_call: TRBJ2-1
clone_size: -
d_call: TRBD2
cdr3_nt: TGTGCCAGCAGCGTCGCTAGCGGGAACGGTGAGCAGTTCTTC
cdr3_aa: CASSVASGNGEQFF

v_call: TRBV9
j_call: TRBJ2-2
clone_size: once
d_call: TRBD1
cdr3_nt: TGTGCCAGCAGCGTCGACGCAGGGACAGGGGGCACCGGGGAGCTGTTTTTT
cdr3_aa: CASSVDAGTGGTGELFF

v_call: TRBV5-1
j_call: TRBJ1-2
clone_size: once
d_call: -
cdr3_nt: TGCGCCAGCAGCCCCCCGCGGGGCTTGGGTGGCTACACCTTC
cdr3_aa: CASSPPRGLGGYTF

v_call: TRBV5-6
j_call: TRBJ2-1
clone_size: -
d_call: TRBD1
cdr3_nt: TGTGCCAGCAGCGGGGGGACAGGGGCCATAGATGAGCAGTTCTTC
cdr3_aa: CASSGGTGAIDEQFF

v_call: TRBV9
j_call: TRBJ2-7
clone_size: -
d_call: TRBD1
cdr3_nt: TGTGCCAGCAGCGTTCGGGACAGGGGACGCTACGAGCAGTACTTC
cdr3_aa: CASSVRDRGRYEQYF

v_call: TRBV2
j_call: TRBJ2-3
clone_size: -
d_call: TRBD1
cdr3_nt: TGTGCCAGCAGTCCGGGACAGGGGGCCGGCACAGATACGCAGTATTTT
cdr3_aa: CASSPGQGAGTDTQYF

v_call: TRBV7-9
j_call: TRBJ2-3
clone_size: -
d_call: -
cdr3_nt: TGTGCCAGTCTCTATGCAGATACGCAGTATTTT
cdr3_aa: CASLYADTQYF

v_call: TRBV18
j_call: TRBJ1-5
clone_size: few
d_call: -
cdr3_nt: TGTGCCAGCTCACCACCGGGGCGTTATCAGCCCCAGCATTTT
cdr3_aa: CASSPPGRYQPQHF

v_call: TRBV2
j_call: TRBJ2-5
clone_size: -
d_call: TRBD1
cdr3_nt: TGTGCCAGCAACAAACAGGGGGCCCAAGAGACCCAGTACTTC
cdr3_aa: CASNKQGAQETQYF

v_call: TRBV7-3
j_call: TRBJ1-2
clone_size: -
d_call: -
cdr3_nt: TGTGCCAGCAGCTTAAGGGGGGGAACCAACTATGGCTACACCTTC
cdr3_aa: CASSLRGGTNYGYTF

v_call: TRBV11-2
j_call: TRBJ2-3
clone_size: -
d_call: -
cdr3_nt: TGTGCCAGCAGTAAAGGGGGGACTCGCACAGATACGCAGTATTTT
cdr3_aa: CASSKGGTRTDTQYF

v_call: TRBV21-1
j_call: TRBJ2-7
clone_size: -
d_call: -
cdr3_nt: TGTGCCAGCAGCAATGGTCCCCAAATTAGGTTAAGCTCCTACGAGCAGTACTTC
cdr3_aa: CASSNGPQIRLSSYEQYF

v_call: TRBV5-1
j_call: TRBJ1-4
clone_size: -
d_call: -
cdr3_nt: TGCGCCAGCAGCTTAGGCAGGGTCGCAACTAATGAAAAACTGTTTTTT
cdr3_aa: CASSLGRVATNEKLFF